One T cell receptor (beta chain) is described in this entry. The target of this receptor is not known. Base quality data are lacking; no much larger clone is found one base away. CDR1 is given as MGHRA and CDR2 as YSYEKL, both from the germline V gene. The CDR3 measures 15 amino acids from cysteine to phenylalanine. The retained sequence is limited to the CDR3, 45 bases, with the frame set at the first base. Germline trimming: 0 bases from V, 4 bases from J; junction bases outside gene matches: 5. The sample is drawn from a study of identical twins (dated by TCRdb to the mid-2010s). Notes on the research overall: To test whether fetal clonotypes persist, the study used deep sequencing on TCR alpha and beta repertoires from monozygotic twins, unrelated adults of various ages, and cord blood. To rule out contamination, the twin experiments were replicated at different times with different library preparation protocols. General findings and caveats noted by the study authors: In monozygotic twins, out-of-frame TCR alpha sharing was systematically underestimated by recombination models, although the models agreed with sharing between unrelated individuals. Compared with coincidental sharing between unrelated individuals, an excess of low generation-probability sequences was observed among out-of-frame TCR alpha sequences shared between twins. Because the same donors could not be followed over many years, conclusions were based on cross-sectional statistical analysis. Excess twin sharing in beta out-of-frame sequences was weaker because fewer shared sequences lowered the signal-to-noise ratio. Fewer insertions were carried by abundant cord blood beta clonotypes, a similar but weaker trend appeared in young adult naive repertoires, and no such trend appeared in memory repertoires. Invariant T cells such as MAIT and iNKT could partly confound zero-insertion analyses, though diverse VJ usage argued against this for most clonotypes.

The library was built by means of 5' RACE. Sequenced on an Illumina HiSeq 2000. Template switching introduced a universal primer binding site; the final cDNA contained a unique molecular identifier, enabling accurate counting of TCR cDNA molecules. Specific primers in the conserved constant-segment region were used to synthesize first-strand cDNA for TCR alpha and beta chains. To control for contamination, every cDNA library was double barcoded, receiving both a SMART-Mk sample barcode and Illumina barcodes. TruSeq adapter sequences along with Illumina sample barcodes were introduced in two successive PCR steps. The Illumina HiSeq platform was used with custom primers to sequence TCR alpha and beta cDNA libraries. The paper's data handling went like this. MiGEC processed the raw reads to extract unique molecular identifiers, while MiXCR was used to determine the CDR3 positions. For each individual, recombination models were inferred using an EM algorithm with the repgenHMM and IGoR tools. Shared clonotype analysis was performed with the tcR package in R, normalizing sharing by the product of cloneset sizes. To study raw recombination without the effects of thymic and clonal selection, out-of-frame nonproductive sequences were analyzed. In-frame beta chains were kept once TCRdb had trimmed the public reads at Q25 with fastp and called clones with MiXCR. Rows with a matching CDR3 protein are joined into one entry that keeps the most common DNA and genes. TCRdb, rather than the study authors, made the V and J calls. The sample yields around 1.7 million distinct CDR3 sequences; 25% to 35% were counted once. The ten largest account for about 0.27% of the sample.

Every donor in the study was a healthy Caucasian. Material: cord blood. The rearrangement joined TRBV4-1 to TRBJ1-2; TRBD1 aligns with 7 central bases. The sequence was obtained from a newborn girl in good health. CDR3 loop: CASSQDKGATYGYTF. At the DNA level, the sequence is TGCGCCAGCAGCCAAGATAAGGGGGCGACCTATGGCTACACCTTC.